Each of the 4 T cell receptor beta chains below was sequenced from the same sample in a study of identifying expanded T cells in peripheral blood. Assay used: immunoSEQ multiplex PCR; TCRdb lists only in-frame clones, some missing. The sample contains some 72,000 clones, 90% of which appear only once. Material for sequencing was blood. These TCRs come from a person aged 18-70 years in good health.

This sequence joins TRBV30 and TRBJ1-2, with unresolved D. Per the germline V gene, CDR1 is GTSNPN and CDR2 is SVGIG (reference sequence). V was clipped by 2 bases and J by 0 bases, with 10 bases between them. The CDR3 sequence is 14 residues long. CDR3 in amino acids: CAWSLGVANYGYTF. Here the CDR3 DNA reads TGTGCCTGGAGTTTAGGCGTAGCTAACTATGGCTACACCTTC.

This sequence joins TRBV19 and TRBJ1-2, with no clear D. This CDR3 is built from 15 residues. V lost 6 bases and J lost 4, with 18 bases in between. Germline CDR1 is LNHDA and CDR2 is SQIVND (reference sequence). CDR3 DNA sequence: TGTGCCAGTAGCACAACGTCGGGTTCGAGCTATGGCTACACCTTC. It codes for CASSTTSGSSYGYTF.

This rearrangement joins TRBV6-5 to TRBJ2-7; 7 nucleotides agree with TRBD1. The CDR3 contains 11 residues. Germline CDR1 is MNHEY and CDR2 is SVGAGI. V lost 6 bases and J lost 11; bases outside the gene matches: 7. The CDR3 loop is CASSPGQMEYF. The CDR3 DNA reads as TGTGCCAGCAGCCCGGGACAGATGGAGTACTTC.

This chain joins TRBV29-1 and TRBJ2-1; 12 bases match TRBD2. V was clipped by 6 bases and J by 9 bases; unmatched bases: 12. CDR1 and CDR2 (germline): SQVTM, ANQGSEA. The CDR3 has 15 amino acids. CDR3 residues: CSVQRGLAGGVEQFF. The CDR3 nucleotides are TGCAGCGTGCAACGGGGACTAGCGGGCGGGGTTGAGCAGTTCTTC.